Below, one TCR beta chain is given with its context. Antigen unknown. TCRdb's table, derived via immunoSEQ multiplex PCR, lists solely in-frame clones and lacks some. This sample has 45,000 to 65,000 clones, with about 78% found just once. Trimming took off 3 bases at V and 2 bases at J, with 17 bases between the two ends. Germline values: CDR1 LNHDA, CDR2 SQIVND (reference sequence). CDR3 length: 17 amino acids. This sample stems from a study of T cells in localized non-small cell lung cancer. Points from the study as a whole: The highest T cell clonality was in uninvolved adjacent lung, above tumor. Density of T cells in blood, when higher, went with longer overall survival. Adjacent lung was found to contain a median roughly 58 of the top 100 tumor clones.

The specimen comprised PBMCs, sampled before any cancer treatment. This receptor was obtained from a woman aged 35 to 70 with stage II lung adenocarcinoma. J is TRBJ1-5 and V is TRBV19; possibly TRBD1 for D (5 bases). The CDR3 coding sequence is TGTGCCAGTAGTATCGGGCAGGGAGGTTTGCGCAATCAGCCCCAGCATTTT. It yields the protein CASSIGQGGLRNQPQHF.